The following is a T cell receptor beta chain sequence with its context. The target antigen is unknown. The data belong to a study of cytomegalovirus exposure and HLA in healthy donors. Looked up from germline, CDR1 is MNHNS and CDR2 is SASEGT. V lost 5 bases, J lost 7 bases, and 8 bases stayed unmatched. The CDR3 totals 15 residues. Study-wide points: A later analysis showed HLA-associated TCR beta chains outstripping equally common others in clonal expansion.

The PCR employed 60 Vbeta primers together with 13 Jbeta primers. Profiled with immunoSEQ multiplex PCR; TCRdb holds only in-frame clones, not every one. Among 80,000 to 95,000 clones listed, roughly 76% were seen once. The chain combines TRBV6-1 with TRBJ1-2; 12 nucleotides agree with TRBD1. Sequencing was performed on PBMCs. The TCR was taken from a woman in her 30s in good health and CMV-seronegative. This chain's CDR3 is CASSIGGQGAGGYTF. CDR3 DNA: TGTGCCAGCAGTATCGGGGGACAGGGGGCGGGTGGCTACACCTTC.